The 22 T cell receptor beta chains reported below all come from one sample, sequenced in a study of T-cell reconstitution after alpha-beta-depleted transplantation in children. Unique molecular identifiers were used in preparing the TCRbeta library. Each CDR3 protein is one row after TCRdb ran MiXCR on the PCR reads. Here the sample spans around 400,000 distinct CDR3 sequences, over 20% being singletons. The material was PBMCs from the stem cell graft donor, obtained from the stem cell graft. The receptors shown here come from a human donor who donated a stem cell graft to a child with acute myeloid leukemia.

This clonotype was detected ten times or more. The chain joins TRBV5-6 to TRBJ2-2; D might be TRBD2 (5 bases). The CDR3 runs 13 residues. Germline lookup yields CDR1 SGHDT and CDR2 YYEEEE. V was pared by 2 bases and J by 4 bases, with 6 bases between. CDR3 DNA: TGTGCCAGCAGCTTAAGCGGCACCGGGGAGCTGTTTTTT. Protein sequence: CASSLSGTGELFF.

This clonotype came up a few times. The rearrangement links TRBV29-1 to TRBJ2-7; 8 bases are a match to TRBD1. Unmatched junction bases numbered 4, after V lost 5 bases and J lost 4 bases. The CDR3 is 12 amino acids. In germline, CDR1 is SQVTM, CDR2 ANQGSEA. In DNA, the CDR3 is TGCAGCGTTCGGCAGGGGGCGTACGAGCAGTACTTC. Translated, it gives CSVRQGAYEQYF.

This clonotype was seen only a few times. The genes are TRBV7-8 and TRBJ2-3; D call uncertain. Trimming removed 1 base from V and 4 bases from J, with 12 bases in between. CDR1 and CDR2 from the germline V gene are SGHVS and FQNEAQ. This CDR3 spans 15 amino acids. DNA of the CDR3: TGTGCCAGCAGCTTAGTGGGGTTAAGCGCAGATACGCAGTATTTT. Translation: CASSLVGLSADTQYF.

The V gene is TRBV6-5, the J gene TRBJ1-1; the D gene is possibly TRBD1 (5 bases). Germline CDR1 reads MNHEY; CDR2 reads SVGAGI. V was pared by 3 bases and J by 7 bases, with 15 bases between. The CDR3 sequence is 14 residues long. This CDR3 reads CASSYGQGGGEAFF. The CDR3 DNA reads as TGTGCCAGCAGTTATGGTCAGGGCGGTGGTGAAGCTTTCTTT.

This clonotype has a handful of counts. The chain carries TRBV5-1 and TRBJ2-1; a weak D match, TRBD2 (6 bases). From germline, CDR1 is SGHRS and CDR2 YFSETQ. The CDR3 runs to 15 residues. Deletions cut 0 bases from V and 3 bases from J, with 10 bases between. The CDR3 nucleotides read TGCGCCAGCAGCTTGGCCGGGAGTCACTACAATGAGCAGTTCTTC. Encoded protein: CASSLAGSHYNEQFF.

This clonotype was counted at least ten times. The V and J genes are TRBV29-1 and TRBJ2-1; TRBD2 matches at 10 bases. CDR1 and CDR2 (germline): SQVTM, ANQGSEA. There are 16 residues in the CDR3. J gave up 1 base and V 6 bases, and 9 bases lay outside the gene matches. DNA for the CDR3: TGCAGCGTCTCAATCGGGGGACTAGCGTCCTACAATGAGCAGTTCTTC. Its translation is CSVSIGGLASYNEQFF.

This chain uses TRBV7-3 with TRBJ2-1; 7 bases are a match to TRBD1. CDR1 is SGHTA and CDR2 is FQGTGA in the germline V gene. Germline trimming cut 4 bases from V and 12 bases from J; bases unmatched to any gene: 9. CDR3 size: 13 residues. The CDR3 spells CASSSRRDSGQFF. CDR3 sequence (DNA): TGTGCCAGCAGCTCACGTCGGGACAGCGGGCAGTTCTTC.

The chain employs TRBV7-2 and TRBJ1-4; no clear D gene. CDR3 size: 14 residues. In germline, CDR1 is SGHTA, CDR2 FQGNSA. The ends were cut back, 3 bases at V and 1 base at J, with 6 bases in the middle. CDR3 sequence (DNA): TGTGCCAGCAGCTTTGTAGGAACTAATGAAAAACTGTTTTTT. Translation: CASSFVGTNEKLFF.

The gene calls are TRBV7-3 and TRBJ2-3; D is perhaps TRBD2 (5 bases). The V gene lost 5 bases and the J gene lost 6 bases, with 15 bases spanning the gap. This CDR3 region has 14 residues. The V gene's germline CDR1 is SGHTA and CDR2 FQGTGA. CDR3 bases: TGTGCCAGCAGCGCCAAACCCTCGGGGGATACGCAGTATTTT. Translated, it gives CASSAKPSGDTQYF.

This clonotype was seen more than once but under ten times. The rearrangement uses TRBV24-1 and TRBJ1-2; 12 nucleotides line up with TRBD1. CDR1 KGHDR and CDR2 SFDVKD come from the germline V gene. V lost 5 bases and J lost 6; bases outside the gene matches: 3. The CDR3 is 14 amino acids. The CDR3 coding sequence is TGTGCCACCAGTGGGGACAGGGGGCCTAATGGCTACACCTTC. Its protein product is CATSGDRGPNGYTF.

V is TRBV12-3 or TRBV12-4 and J is TRBJ1-1; D uncertain. V lost 3 bases, J lost 0 bases, and 5 bases lay in between. The CDR3 contains 13 residues. This CDR3 reads CASSFNLNTEAFF. In DNA form, the CDR3 reads TGTGCCAGCAGTTTTAATTTGAACACTGAAGCTTTCTTT.

The sample holds many counts of this clonotype. The chain couples TRBV5-5 to TRBJ2-1; D is possibly TRBD1 (5 bases). V dropped 0 bases and J dropped 8 bases, with 15 bases sitting between them. The CDR3 has 15 amino acids. CDR1 and CDR2 from the germline V gene are SGHKS and YYEKEE (reference sequence). CDR3 nucleotides: TGTGCCAGCAGCTTGGGACAGCTGCGGACATATGAGCAGTTCTTC. Protein sequence: CASSLGQLRTYEQFF.

V is TRBV12-3 or TRBV12-4 and J is TRBJ2-7; D not certain. This CDR3 is 12 amino acids long. V shed 6 bases and J shed 7 bases, with 13 bases lying between them. CDR3 sequence reads: CASSTTLEEQYF. The CDR3 coding sequence is TGTGCCAGCAGCACAACCTTAGAGGAGCAGTACTTC.

This chain joins TRBV7-8 and TRBJ2-5; TRBD2 matches 8 bases. The CDR3 consists of 16 residues. Germline CDR1 SGHVS, CDR2 FQNEAQ. V was clipped by 5 bases and J by 3 bases; unmatched bases: 11. In nucleotides, the CDR3 is TGTGCCAGCAGCCAGACCTTGGGACTAGTAGAAGAGACCCAGTACTTC. Translation gives CASSQTLGLVEETQYF.

This clonotype was observed a few times. The rearrangement links TRBV2 to TRBJ2-1, with 13 bases lining up with TRBD2. Trimming at V came to 6 bases and at J to 5 bases, leaving 4 bases not matched to a gene. The CDR3 covers 15 residues. In germline, CDR1 is SNHLY, CDR2 FYNNEI. This CDR3 is CASRRTSGSDNEQFF. The CDR3 DNA reads TGTGCCAGCAGGCGGACTAGCGGGAGTGACAATGAGCAGTTCTTC.

V usage is TRBV25-1 and J usage is TRBJ1-1, with a weak D call TRBD1 (5 bases). Germline V gene sequence: CDR1 MGHDK, CDR2 SYGVNS. CDR3 length equals 13 residues. Trimming left V 4 bases short and J 11 bases short, with 17 bases between. The CDR3 bases are TGTGCCAGCAGTGTGAACAGGAGCCCTGGGGCTTTCTTT. It specifies CASSVNRSPGAFF.

This chain's CDR3 is CASGLAPYNEQFF. The CDR3 DNA reads as TGTGCTAGCGGCCTAGCGCCCTACAATGAGCAGTTCTTC. This chain joins TRBV7-7 and TRBJ2-1; tentatively, D is TRBD2 (6 bases). Looked up from germline, CDR1 is SSHAT and CDR2 is FNYEAQ (reference sequence). The CDR3 is 13 amino acids.

This clonotype has at least ten counts. The genes are TRBV12-3 or TRBV12-4 and TRBJ2-7; TRBD1 might be the D (5 bases). The CDR3 runs to 16 residues. The ends were cut back, 5 bases at V and 0 bases at J, with 17 bases in the middle. CDR3 in amino acids: CASSPWTRTNSYEQYF. The CDR3 DNA is TGTGCCAGCAGTCCTTGGACAAGGACCAACTCCTACGAGCAGTACTTC.

The table lists this clonotype with many counts. The chain is built from TRBV20-1 and TRBJ2-7; D uncertain. Trimming stripped 3 bases from V and 6 bases from J, with 9 bases between. This CDR3 is 11 amino acids long. The germline V gene encodes CDR1 DFQATT and CDR2 SNEGSKA (reference sequence). The CDR3 DNA follows: TGCAGTGCTAGCCAAGACCGCGAGCAGTACTTC. Translated: CSASQDREQYF.

This chain uses TRBV7-2 with TRBJ2-5; D is undetermined. The CDR3 is 14 amino acids. V dropped 4 bases and J dropped 4 bases, with 13 bases sitting between them. Germline CDR1 is SGHTA and CDR2 is FQGNSA. In DNA, the CDR3 is TGTGCCAGCAGCTCCCGGGCCCTAGGAGAGACCCAGTACTTC. Encoded protein: CASSSRALGETQYF.

This clonotype occurred a few times. This chain connects TRBV15 to TRBJ2-1; TRBD2 agrees at 10 bases. The CDR3 length is 16 residues. The J segment lost 6 bases and the V segment lost 4 bases, leaving 9 bases of the junction unmatched. Germline V gene data show CDR1 as LNHNV and CDR2 as YYDKDF (reference sequence). This chain's CDR3 is CATSIELAGIGNEQFF. The CDR3 DNA is TGTGCCACCAGCATAGAACTAGCGGGAATCGGCAATGAGCAGTTCTTC.

V gene TRBV12-3 or TRBV12-4 combines with J gene TRBJ2-7; D unclear. The CDR3 has 16 amino acids. V lost 5 bases and J 4 bases, leaving 21 bases between the germline ends. The DNA for the CDR3 is TGTGCCAGCAGTCTGGAATCACCGGGCCTCTCGTACGAGCAGTACTTC. Residues: CASSLESPGLSYEQYF.